This T cell receptor (beta chain) was observed in a study of shared clonotypes between healthy human individuals (dated by TCRdb to between 2020 and 2021). Looking at the study overall: Three men and two women, aged 18 to 49 years, made up the cohort. For each donor, three plates each were used for CD4 naive and CD4 memory, two plates were used for CD8 naive, and one plate was used for CD8 memory. The study deeply sequenced blood TCR repertoires of about 5 healthy adults to estimate repertoire size and the extent of clonotype sharing between individuals. To increase sequencing depth and limit assay-specific biases, different laboratories used diverse techniques to prepare libraries and sequence TCR repertoires. Each donor's leukapheresis produced roughly between about 0.8 and 10 billion PBMCs.

Comment on this clone: Its cognate antigen has yet to be identified. Base qualities are not provided; no much larger clone lies one nucleotide away.

TCR CDR3 regions were amplified from genomic DNA by multiplex PCR using the deep immunoSEQ assay. For each cell subset, the extracted genomic DNA was distributed evenly across all wells of several immunoSEQ 96-well plates, and each plate served as one replicate. For sorted subsets, approximately 190 ng genomic DNA, equal to tens of thousands of T cell genomes, was loaded into each replicate PCR. The purified libraries were quantified using a Qubit 3.0 fluorometer, sized with a Bioanalyzer 2100, and then quantified again using the KAPA Library Quantification kit. A separate single-read 150-cycle Illumina NextSeq 550 flow cell was used to sequence each immunoSEQ 96-well plate. The original methods were these. Because the immunoSEQ output included only junctional sequences and no quality scores, the filtering could not be the same as the filtering used for full-length reads. To assign V/J genes and CDR3, sequences were annotated using PyIR, a Python wrapper for IgBLAST v1.9, with IMGT germline references. Reads were filtered out if the reads had weak V/J assignments (E-value above 1e-6), no CDR3, stop codons, out-of-frame junctions, or ambiguous translated residues. V3J clonotypes were defined as sequences sharing the same inferred V gene, J gene, and CDR3 amino acid sequence. The percentage overlap between two repertoires was calculated by dividing the number of shared unique clonotypes by the size of the smaller repertoire. RTK rarefaction, the Chao1 estimator, and Recon v2.1 estimates of unobserved clonotypes were used to assess repertoire richness. Generation probabilities were computed with OLGA for all TCRbeta clonotypes obtained by the gDNA method from a handful of donors. TCRdb took over this immuneACCESS table, retaining in-frame rearrangements with V and J assigned. Such tables are incomplete; in checked studies, under half of the missing clones stem from an unresolved V gene, and the remainder is unexplained. V and J calls and clone size are those listed in that table; D and trimming were worked out from the DNA. This sample gives over 850,000 clones in total; approximately 78% of them show up just once. The leading ten clones occupy more than 0.5% of the sample.

Summary of the overall study and its limitations: Because the study included only a small number of donors, the genetic and exposure-history diversity represented was limited. Incomplete sequencing was indicated by rarefaction of sorted-subset datasets, despite the large sequencing depth. Naive subsets generally had larger estimated clonotype richness than memory subsets did. Across four donors, roughly 5.4% of naive CD4, 3% to 3.5% of naive CD8, 2.3% of memory CD4, and approximately 0.4% of memory CD8 clonotypes were shared. Only blood was sampled, and tissue TCR repertoires likely differ from those in blood. Clonotypes shared by all four sorted-subset donors showed higher generation probabilities than non-shared clonotypes. Pairwise subsampling indicated that sequencing depth was expected to affect the degree of clonotype sharing among donors.

Donors were healthy HIV-negative adults with no recently reported acute infections or vaccinations. Every donor was a Caucasian adult living in Nashville, Tennessee, USA. CD4+ T cells were enriched by magnetic negative selection, after which naive cells were positively selected on CD45RA and the negative fraction was taken as the memory subset. After blood collection by leukapheresis, PBMCs were isolated using Ficoll-Histopaque density gradient centrifugation and then cryopreserved in the vapor phase of liquid nitrogen. Analytical flow cytometry was used to check the purity and quantity of each magnetically sorted T cell population. Genomic DNA was isolated from each sorted fraction and quantified by UV absorbance on a Nanodrop 2000c. The CDR3 spans 16 residues, from the cysteine through the phenylalanine. This entry keeps only the CDR3 DNA: 48 bases, framed from base 1. V and J are truncated by 1 base and 5 bases respectively, leaving an intervening sequence of 17 bases. The CDR1 and CDR2 encoded by the germline V gene are SGHTA and FQGNSA.

Source material: memory CD4+ T cells from PBMCs. The sample's cell subset or site, from its label and the paper: CD45RA-negative fraction. The receptor was isolated from a man between 18 and 29 years old in good health. Some clones in this sample may be carry-over from other donors' samples. The chain couples TRBV7-2 to TRBJ1-1, with TRBD1 perhaps the D gene, on 6 matching bases. The DNA is TGTGCCAGCAGCTTAGAGTCCTGGGGCAGGGGAACTGAAGCTTTCTTT. Its translation reads: CASSLESWGRGTEAFF.